The source of this T cell receptor (beta chain) is a study of metastatic and nonmetastatic thyroid tumors. Study observations and caveats: The reported finding was significantly higher TCR beta diversity in malignant thyroid tumors relative to benign nodules, in blood and tumor.

Thyroid surgery was preceded by no treatment in any patient. CDR3 length: 14 amino acids. Trimming removed 5 bases from V and 3 bases from J, with 16 bases in between. Germline values: CDR1 DFQATT, CDR2 SNEGSKA (reference sequence). This clone was picked up many times. What it binds is not known. MiXCR was used by TCRdb to re-call the PCR reads. The profile shows over 35,000 clones, 17% of them singletons. The rearrangement uses TRBV20-1 and TRBJ2-5; no clear D gene. Sequencing was carried out using tumor tissue. The source is a female donor with papillary thyroid cancer or a benign thyroid nodule (not recorded which). Some clones in this sample may be carry-over from other donors' samples. The CDR3 here is CSAPRPDLEETQYF. CDR3 coding DNA: TGCAGTGCTCCCCGCCCAGACTTGGAAGAGACCCAGTACTTC.